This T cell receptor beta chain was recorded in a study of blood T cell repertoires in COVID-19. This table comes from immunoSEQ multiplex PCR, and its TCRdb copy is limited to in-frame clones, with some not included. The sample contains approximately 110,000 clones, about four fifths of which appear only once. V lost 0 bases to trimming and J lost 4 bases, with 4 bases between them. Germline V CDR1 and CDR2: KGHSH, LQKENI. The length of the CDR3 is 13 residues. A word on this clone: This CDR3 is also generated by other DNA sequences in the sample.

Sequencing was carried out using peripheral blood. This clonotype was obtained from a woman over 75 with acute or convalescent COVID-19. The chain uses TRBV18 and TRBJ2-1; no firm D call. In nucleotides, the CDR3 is TGTGCCAGCTCACCACCATCGTACAATGAGCAGTTCTTC. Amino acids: CASSPPSYNEQFF.